This entry lists 15 T cell receptor beta chains sequenced from one sample in a study of blood T cell repertoires in COVID-19. The method was immunoSEQ multiplex PCR; TCRdb's version includes in-frame clones alone and lacks a portion of them. The sample comprises about 200,000 clones, 80% to 95% of which are singletons, and 0.7% to 0.85% rests with the top ten. What was sequenced was peripheral blood. These receptor sequences come from a man in his sixties with COVID-19, enrolled during active disease.

The gene calls are TRBV6-6 and TRBJ1-1; D uncertain. This CDR3 spans 13 amino acids. Germline values: CDR1 MNHNY, CDR2 SVGAGI (reference sequence). Trimming shortened V by 10 bases and J by 1 base, and 13 bases separated the two germline ends. The CDR3 nucleotides read TGTGCCACCATTACGGGTGGGAACACTGAAGCTTTCTTT. It yields the protein CATITGGNTEAFF.

The gene calls are TRBV7-2 and TRBJ2-1, with 12 bases matching TRBD2. The CDR3 has 18 amino acids. Germline values: CDR1 SGHTA, CDR2 FQGNSA. The trim removed 2 bases at V and 7 bases at J, leaving 12 bases unmatched. This CDR3 is CASSLRLPSGRVGNEQFF. CDR3 DNA: TGTGCCAGCAGCTTACGTCTTCCTAGCGGGAGGGTTGGGAATGAGCAGTTCTTC.

The chain joins TRBV10-1 to TRBJ1-3; no definite D call. Germline V CDR1 and CDR2: WNHNN, SYGVQD (reference sequence). The CDR3 runs to 14 residues. V was trimmed by 1 base and J by 1 base, leaving 5 bases between them. The CDR3 nucleotides read TGCGCCAGCAGTGAGTTTCAATCTGGAAACACCATATATTTT. It codes for CASSEFQSGNTIYF.

This clone was detected a few times. V gene TRBV25-1 combines with J gene TRBJ1-6, with D possibly TRBD1 on 5 matching bases. CDR3 size: 15 residues. The germline CDR1 and CDR2 sequences are MGHDK and SYGVNS. Trimming stripped 2 bases from V and 7 bases from J, with 12 bases between. The CDR3: CASSEPLGPNSPLHF. In DNA form, the CDR3 reads TGTGCCAGCAGTGAACCCCTGGGGCCAAATTCACCCCTCCACTTT.

This chain joins TRBV27 and TRBJ2-1; 7 nucleotides align to TRBD2. The V gene's germline CDR1 is MNHEY and CDR2 SMNVEV (reference sequence). CDR3 length: 16 residues. V shed 6 bases and J 5 bases; nucleotides not matched to a gene: 13. The DNA for the CDR3 is TGTGCCAGCAGGGGTTTGTGGGAGGGCCCCAACAATGAGCAGTTCTTC. It specifies CASRGLWEGPNNEQFF.

The CDR3 here is CASSSIRTGGVYEQFF. CDR3 DNA sequence: TGTGCCAGCAGTTCCATCCGGACAGGGGGGGTTTATGAGCAGTTCTTC. The chain links TRBV6-2 or TRBV6-3 to TRBJ2-1, with TRBD1 matching 10 bases. With 4 bases clipped from V and 8 bases from J, the junction kept 11 bases outside the gene matches. CDR3 length: 16 amino acids. CDR1 and CDR2 (germline): MNHEY, SVGEGT.

The genes are TRBV5-1 and TRBJ2-7; TRBD1 might be the D (6 bases). The CDR3 length is 14 residues. Germline CDR1 is SGHRS and CDR2 is YFSETQ. V was trimmed by 4 bases and J by 3 bases, leaving 14 bases between them. The CDR3 region has the DNA TGCGCCAGCAGCCCGACAGGACTCGGCTACGAGCAGTACTTC. Amino acids: CASSPTGLGYEQYF.

The rearrangement links TRBV6-5 to TRBJ1-1; no definite D call. V lost 6 bases, J lost 3 bases, and 14 bases lay in between. This CDR3 contains 14 residues. Germline V CDR1 and CDR2: MNHEY, SVGAGI. CDR3 bases: TGTGCCAGCAGGCTAGACCGGAGGGACACTGAAGCTTTCTTT. Its protein is CASRLDRRDTEAFF.

The chain combines TRBV3-1 (or the pseudogene TRBV3-2) with TRBJ1-2; 10 bases align to TRBD1. Losses at the gene ends were 0 bases for V and 8 bases for J; bases not matched to a gene: 12. Looked up from germline, CDR1 is LGHDT and CDR2 is YNNKEL (reference sequence). The CDR3 covers 17 residues. CDR3 in amino acids: CASSQDIETGGLGGYTF. The CDR3 coding sequence is TGTGCCAGCAGCCAAGATATCGAGACAGGGGGCTTAGGAGGCTACACCTTC.

The chain combines TRBV10-3 with TRBJ2-7; the D gene is possibly TRBD2 (6 bases). CDR3 length: 13 residues. The V and J ends lost 0 bases and 7 bases respectively, with 10 bases between them. CDR1 ENHRY and CDR2 SYGVKD come from the germline V gene. The CDR3 DNA is TGTGCCATCAGTGAGTCGACTAGGTGGGAGCAGTACTTC. Amino acid sequence: CAISESTRWEQYF.

The chain joins TRBV21-1 to TRBJ2-2; TRBD1 is taken as the D call from the table, unchecked against the DNA. TRBV21-1 is classified as a pseudogene. The CDR3 spans 16 residues. CDR3 DNA: TGTGCCAGCAGCGACCGGGACAGGGCGAACACCGGGGAGCTGTTTTTT. This gives the protein CASSDRDRANTGELFF.

The V gene is TRBV19, the J gene TRBJ1-2; a possible D gene is TRBD1 (5 bases). The CDR3 length is 16 residues. The V gene's germline CDR1 is LNHDA and CDR2 SQIVND (reference sequence). Trimming shortened V by 1 base and J by 0 bases, and 12 bases separated the two germline ends. CDR3 protein: CASSIVVGTTNYGYTF. The DNA for the CDR3 is TGTGCCAGTAGTATAGTGGTAGGGACTACTAACTATGGCTACACCTTC.

This chain uses TRBV28 with TRBJ1-2, with 9 bases that match TRBD1. Germline V CDR1 and CDR2: MDHEN, SYDVKM. Unmatched junction bases numbered 8, after V lost 8 bases and J lost 4 bases. This CDR3 region has 14 residues. The CDR3 protein is CASGLTGGGYGYTF. CDR3 in DNA: TGTGCCAGCGGGCTTACAGGGGGCGGCTATGGCTACACCTTC.

This chain links TRBV6-2 or TRBV6-3 with TRBJ2-7, with a possible D match to TRBD2 (6 bases). This CDR3 is built from 14 residues. V lost 6 bases to trimming and J lost 2 bases, with 14 bases between them. The germline V gene has CDR1 MNHEY and CDR2 SVGEGT. The CDR3 reads CASSPTAGPYEQYF. The CDR3 region has the DNA TGTGCCAGCAGCCCTACTGCGGGACCCTACGAGCAGTACTTC.

The V and J genes are TRBV19 and TRBJ1-1; 8 bases align to TRBD1. V shed 5 bases and J 6 bases; nucleotides not matched to a gene: 8. Germline loops: CDR1 LNHDA, CDR2 SQIVND (reference sequence). This CDR3 comprises 14 residues. The CDR3 protein is CASSATDRVAEAFF. DNA for the CDR3: TGTGCCAGTAGTGCAACGGACAGGGTTGCTGAAGCTTTCTTT.